A selection of T cell receptor beta chains follows, all from one sample in a study of shared clonotypes between healthy human individuals. TCRdb's table, derived via immunoSEQ multiplex PCR, lists solely in-frame clones and lacks some. The data contain around 2.5 million clones, over 85% of them singletons. The sequenced sample was naive CD4+ T cells from PBMCs. The receptor source for this set is a man aged 18 to 29 in good health. Some clones in this sample may be carry-over from other donors' samples. CDR3s include the opening cysteine and the closing phenylalanine or tryptophan. Each record gives: clone size, J gene, D gene, V gene, CDR3 protein, CDR3 DNA. D genes are given only for firm matches. Expanded clones get a size class; other rows say once, few or many, or leave the size out.

>NA|TRBJ2-1|NA|TRBV19
CASSIVGVGQFF
TGTGCCAGTAGTATAGTAGGCGTGGGACAGTTCTTC
>NA|TRBJ1-3|TRBD1|TRBV27
CASRRDSSGNTIYF
TGTGCCAGCAGACGGGACAGCTCTGGAAACACCATATATTTT
>NA|TRBJ2-1|NA|TRBV9
CASSSQRAVNEQFF
TGTGCCAGCAGCTCACAGCGGGCCGTCAATGAGCAGTTCTTC
>once|TRBJ2-7|TRBD2|TRBV7-2
CASSASSGSYEQYF
TGTGCCAGCAGTGCCTCTAGCGGGTCCTACGAGCAGTACTTC
>NA|TRBJ2-3|TRBD2|TRBV7-9
CASSIRLAVEDTQYF
TGTGCCAGCAGCATCCGACTAGCGGTGGAAGATACGCAGTATTTT
>NA|TRBJ2-7|TRBD2|TRBV7-9
CASSLGRAGVDEQYF
TGTGCCAGCAGCTTAGGGCGAGCGGGAGTCGACGAGCAGTACTTC
>NA|TRBJ2-7|TRBD1|TRBV10-3
CAIRRGPTSYEQYF
TGTGCCATCAGGAGGGGGCCCACCTCCTACGAGCAGTACTTC
>NA|TRBJ2-1|NA|TRBV27
CASSLSGSEQFF
TGTGCCAGCAGTTTATCGGGGTCTGAGCAGTTCTTC
>NA|TRBJ1-1|NA|TRBV14
CASSQGNTEAFF
TGTGCCAGCAGCCAAGGGAACACTGAAGCTTTCTTT
>NA|TRBJ1-6|NA|TRBV2
CASSGHHGGISPLHF
TGTGCCAGCAGTGGACACCATGGCGGAATTTCACCCCTCCACTTT
>NA|TRBJ2-5|TRBD1|TRBV18
CASSPGQGQETQYF
TGTGCCAGCTCACCGGGACAGGGGCAAGAGACCCAGTACTTC
>NA|TRBJ1-5|NA|TRBV28
CASSLRRGGGQPQHF
TGTGCCAGCAGTTTACGCAGGGGAGGTGGTCAGCCCCAGCATTTT
>NA|TRBJ1-1|NA|TRBV9
CASSAGGRFVTEAFF
TGTGCCAGCAGCGCGGGGGGACGATTCGTCACTGAAGCTTTCTTT
>NA|TRBJ2-7|NA|TRBV2
CASSDPRGPYEQYF
TGTGCCAGCAGTGATCCCAGGGGACCCTACGAGCAGTACTTC
>NA|TRBJ1-1|NA|TRBV14
CASSQGGNTEAFF
TGTGCCAGCAGCCAAGGAGGAAACACTGAAGCTTTCTTT
>NA|TRBJ2-7|NA|TRBV18
CASSPAQGTYEQYF
TGTGCCAGCTCACCGGCTCAGGGGACCTACGAGCAGTACTTC
>NA|TRBJ2-2|NA|TRBV6-4
CASSKQEDTGELFF
TGTGCCAGCTCCAAGCAGGAGGACACCGGGGAGCTGTTTTTT
>NA|TRBJ2-7|TRBD2|TRBV7-9
CASSRGSVRAYEQYF
TGTGCCAGCAGCCGCGGGAGCGTCAGGGCCTACGAGCAGTACTTC